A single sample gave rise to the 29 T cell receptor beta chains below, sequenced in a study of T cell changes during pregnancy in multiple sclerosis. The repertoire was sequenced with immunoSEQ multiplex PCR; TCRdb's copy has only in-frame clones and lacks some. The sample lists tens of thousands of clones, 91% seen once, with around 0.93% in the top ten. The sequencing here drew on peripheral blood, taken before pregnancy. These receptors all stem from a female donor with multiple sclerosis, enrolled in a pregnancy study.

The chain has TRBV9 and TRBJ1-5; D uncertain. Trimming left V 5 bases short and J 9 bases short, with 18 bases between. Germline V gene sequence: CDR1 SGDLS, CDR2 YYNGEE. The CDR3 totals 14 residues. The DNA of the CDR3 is TGTGCCAGCAGACACCGACGCGGGTTGACGCCCCAGCATTTT. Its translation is CASRHRRGLTPQHF.

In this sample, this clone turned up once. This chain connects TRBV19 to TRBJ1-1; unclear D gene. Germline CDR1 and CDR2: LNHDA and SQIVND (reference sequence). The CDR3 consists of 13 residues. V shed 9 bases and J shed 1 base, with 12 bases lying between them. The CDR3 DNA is TGTGCCAGCCGAGATTACTCGAACACTGAAGCTTTCTTT. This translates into CASRDYSNTEAFF.

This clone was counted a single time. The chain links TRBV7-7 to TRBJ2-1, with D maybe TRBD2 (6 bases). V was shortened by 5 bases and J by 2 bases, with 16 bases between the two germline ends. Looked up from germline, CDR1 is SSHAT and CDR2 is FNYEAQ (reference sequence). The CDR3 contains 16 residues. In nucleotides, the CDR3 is TGTGCCAGCAGCAACCTCGATGGACTACCCTACAATGAGCAGTTCTTC. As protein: CASSNLDGLPYNEQFF.

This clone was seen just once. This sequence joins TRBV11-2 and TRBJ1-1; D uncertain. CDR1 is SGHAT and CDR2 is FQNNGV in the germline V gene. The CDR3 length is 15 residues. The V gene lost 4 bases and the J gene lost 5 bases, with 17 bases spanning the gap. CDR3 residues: CASSYRRGGWTEAFF. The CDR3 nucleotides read TGTGCCAGCAGCTATAGGCGGGGAGGGTGGACTGAAGCTTTCTTT.

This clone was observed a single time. The CDR3 reads CASTDRNTEAFF. For the CDR3, the DNA is TGTGCCAGCACGGACAGGAACACTGAAGCTTTCTTT. J is TRBJ1-1 and V is TRBV2, with D perhaps TRBD1 (6 bases). V lost 7 bases and J 1 base, leaving 7 bases between the germline ends. CDR3 length: 12 residues. Germline-derived CDR1 and CDR2 are SNHLY and FYNNEI.

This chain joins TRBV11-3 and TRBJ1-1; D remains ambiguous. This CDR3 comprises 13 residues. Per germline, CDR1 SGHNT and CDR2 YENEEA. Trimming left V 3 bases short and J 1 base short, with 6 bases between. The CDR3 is CASSFNGNTEAFF. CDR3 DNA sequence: TGTGCCAGCAGCTTCAACGGGAACACTGAAGCTTTCTTT.

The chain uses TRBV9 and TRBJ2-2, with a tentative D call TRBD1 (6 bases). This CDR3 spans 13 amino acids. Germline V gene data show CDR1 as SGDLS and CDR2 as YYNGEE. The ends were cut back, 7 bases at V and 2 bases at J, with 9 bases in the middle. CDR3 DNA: TGTGCCAGCCAGGGACATAACACCGGGGAGCTGTTTTTT. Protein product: CASQGHNTGELFF.

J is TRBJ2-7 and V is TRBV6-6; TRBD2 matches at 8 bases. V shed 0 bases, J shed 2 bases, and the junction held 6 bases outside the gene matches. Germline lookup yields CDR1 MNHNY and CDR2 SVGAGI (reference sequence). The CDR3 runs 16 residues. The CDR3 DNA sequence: TGTGCCAGCAGTTACTCGCCGGGACTAGTGGCCTACGAGCAGTACTTC. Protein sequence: CASSYSPGLVAYEQYF.

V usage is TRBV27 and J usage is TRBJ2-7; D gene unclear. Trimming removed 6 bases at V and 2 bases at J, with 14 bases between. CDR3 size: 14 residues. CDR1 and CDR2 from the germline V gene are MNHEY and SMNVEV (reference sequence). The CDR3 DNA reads TGTGCCAGCAGCCCCAGCTCAGGTACCTACGAGCAGTACTTC. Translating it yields CASSPSSGTYEQYF.

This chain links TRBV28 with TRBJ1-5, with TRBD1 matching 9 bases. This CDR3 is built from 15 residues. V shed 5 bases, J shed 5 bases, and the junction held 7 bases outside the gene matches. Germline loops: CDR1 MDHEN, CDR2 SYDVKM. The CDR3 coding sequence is TGTGCCAGCAGTAATAACGACAGGGGGGATCAGCCCCAGCATTTT. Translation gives CASSNNDRGDQPQHF.

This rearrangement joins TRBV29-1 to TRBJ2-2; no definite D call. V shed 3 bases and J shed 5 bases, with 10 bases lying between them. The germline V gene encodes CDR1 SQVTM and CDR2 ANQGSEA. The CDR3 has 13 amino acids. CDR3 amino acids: CSVEPRLTGELFF. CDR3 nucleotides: TGCAGCGTTGAGCCACGCCTAACCGGGGAGCTGTTTTTT.

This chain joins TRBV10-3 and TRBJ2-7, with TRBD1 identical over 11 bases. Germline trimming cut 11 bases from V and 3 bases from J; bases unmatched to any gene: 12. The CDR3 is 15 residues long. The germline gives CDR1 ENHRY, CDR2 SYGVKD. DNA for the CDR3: TGTGCCTCCCGTTTCTCCGGGACAGGGGGCTACGAGCAGTACTTC. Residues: CASRFSGTGGYEQYF.

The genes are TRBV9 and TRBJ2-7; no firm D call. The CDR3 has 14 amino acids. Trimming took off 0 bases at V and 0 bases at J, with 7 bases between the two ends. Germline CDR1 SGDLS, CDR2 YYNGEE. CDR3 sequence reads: CASSVAQASYEQYF. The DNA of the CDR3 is TGTGCCAGCAGCGTAGCTCAGGCCTCCTACGAGCAGTACTTC.

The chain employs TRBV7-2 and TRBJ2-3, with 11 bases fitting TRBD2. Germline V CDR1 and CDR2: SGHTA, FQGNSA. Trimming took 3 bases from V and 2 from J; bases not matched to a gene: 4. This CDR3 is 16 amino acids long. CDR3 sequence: CASSLALAGATDTQYF. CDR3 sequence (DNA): TGTGCCAGCAGCTTGGCACTAGCGGGGGCCACAGATACGCAGTATTTT.

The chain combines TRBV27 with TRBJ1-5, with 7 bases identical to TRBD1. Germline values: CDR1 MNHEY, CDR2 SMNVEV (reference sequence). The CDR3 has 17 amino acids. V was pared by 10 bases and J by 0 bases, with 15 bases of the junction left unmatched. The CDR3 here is CATQSWTGEYSNQPQHF. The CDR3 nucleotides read TGTGCCACCCAGTCGTGGACAGGAGAGTATAGCAATCAGCCCCAGCATTTT.

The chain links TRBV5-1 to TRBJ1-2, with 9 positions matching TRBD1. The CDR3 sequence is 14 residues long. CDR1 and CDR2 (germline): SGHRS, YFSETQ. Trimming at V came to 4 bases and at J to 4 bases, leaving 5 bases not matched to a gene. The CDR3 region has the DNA TGCGCCAGCAGCAGGGGACAGGGACCCTATGGCTACACCTTC. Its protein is CASSRGQGPYGYTF.

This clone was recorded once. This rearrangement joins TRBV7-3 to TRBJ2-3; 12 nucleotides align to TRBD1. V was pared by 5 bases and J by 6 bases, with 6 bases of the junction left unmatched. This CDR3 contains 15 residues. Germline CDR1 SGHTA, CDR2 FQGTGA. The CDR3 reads CASSIGTGGMDTQYF. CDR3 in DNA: TGTGCCAGCAGCATCGGGACAGGGGGCATGGATACGCAGTATTTT.

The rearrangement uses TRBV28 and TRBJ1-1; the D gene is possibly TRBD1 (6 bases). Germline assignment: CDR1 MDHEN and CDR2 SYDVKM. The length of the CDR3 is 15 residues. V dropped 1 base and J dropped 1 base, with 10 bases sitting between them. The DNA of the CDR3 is TGTGCCAGCAGTTTATTTACAGGGAAGAACACTGAAGCTTTCTTT. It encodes CASSLFTGKNTEAFF.

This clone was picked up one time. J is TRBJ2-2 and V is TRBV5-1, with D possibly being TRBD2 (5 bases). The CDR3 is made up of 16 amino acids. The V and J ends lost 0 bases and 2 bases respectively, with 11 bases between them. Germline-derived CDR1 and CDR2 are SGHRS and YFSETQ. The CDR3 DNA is TGCGCCAGCAGCTTGGCCGGGGTGGGAAACACCGGGGAGCTGTTTTTT. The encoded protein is CASSLAGVGNTGELFF.

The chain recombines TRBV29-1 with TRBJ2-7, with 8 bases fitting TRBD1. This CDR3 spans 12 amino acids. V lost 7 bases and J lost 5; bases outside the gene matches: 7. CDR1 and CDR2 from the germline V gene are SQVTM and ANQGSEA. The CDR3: CSASGQGHEQYF. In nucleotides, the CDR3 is TGCAGCGCATCAGGACAGGGCCACGAGCAGTACTTC.

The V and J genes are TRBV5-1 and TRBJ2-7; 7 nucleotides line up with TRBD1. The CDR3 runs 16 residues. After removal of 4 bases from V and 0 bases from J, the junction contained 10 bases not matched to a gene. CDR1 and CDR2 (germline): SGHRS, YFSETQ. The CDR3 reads CASSTDRAVISYEQYF. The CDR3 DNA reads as TGCGCCAGCAGCACTGACAGGGCTGTGATCTCCTACGAGCAGTACTTC. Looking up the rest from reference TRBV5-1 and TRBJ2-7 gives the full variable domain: KAGVTQTPRYLIKTRGQQVTLSCSPISGHRSVSWYQQTPGQGLQFLFEYFSETQRNKGNFPGRFSGRQFSNSRSEMNVSTLELGDSALYLCASSTDRAVISYEQYFGPGTRLTVT.

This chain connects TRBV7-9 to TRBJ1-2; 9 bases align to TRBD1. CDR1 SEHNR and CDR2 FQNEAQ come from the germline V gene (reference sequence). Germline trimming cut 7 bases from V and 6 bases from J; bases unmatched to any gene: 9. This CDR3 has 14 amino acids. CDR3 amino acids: CASTTDRGRNGYTF. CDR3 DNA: TGTGCCAGCACCACGGACAGGGGTAGGAATGGCTACACCTTC.

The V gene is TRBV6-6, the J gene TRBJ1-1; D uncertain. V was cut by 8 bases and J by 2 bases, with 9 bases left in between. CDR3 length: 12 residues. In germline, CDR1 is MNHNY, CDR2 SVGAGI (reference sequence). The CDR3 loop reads CASSRVNTEAFF. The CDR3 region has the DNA TGTGCCAGCTCTCGGGTTAACACTGAAGCTTTCTTT.

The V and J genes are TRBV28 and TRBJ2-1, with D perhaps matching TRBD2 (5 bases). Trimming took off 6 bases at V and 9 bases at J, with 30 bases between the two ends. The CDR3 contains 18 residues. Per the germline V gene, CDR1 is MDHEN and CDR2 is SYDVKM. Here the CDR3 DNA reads TGTGCCAGCAGCCCTTTGATTCGGACTCAGGAAATGGGCGGTGAGCAGTTCTTC. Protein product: CASSPLIRTQEMGGEQFF.

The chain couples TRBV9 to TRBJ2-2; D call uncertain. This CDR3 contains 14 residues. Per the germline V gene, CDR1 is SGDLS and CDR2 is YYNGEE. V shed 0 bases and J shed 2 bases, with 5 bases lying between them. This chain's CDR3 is CASSVVLNTGELFF. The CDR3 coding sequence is TGTGCCAGCAGCGTAGTACTTAACACCGGGGAGCTGTTTTTT.

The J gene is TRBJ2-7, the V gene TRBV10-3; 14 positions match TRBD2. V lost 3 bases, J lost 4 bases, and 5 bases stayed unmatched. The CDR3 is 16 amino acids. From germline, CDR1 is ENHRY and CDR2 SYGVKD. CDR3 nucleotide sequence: TGTGCCATCAGTGACCCCGGGACTAGCGGGAGATACGAGCAGTACTTC. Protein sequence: CAISDPGTSGRYEQYF.

CDR3 protein: CASSPTGSSYEQYF. CDR3 DNA sequence: TGTGCCAGCTCGCCGACAGGGAGCTCCTACGAGCAGTACTTC. The chain employs TRBV18 and TRBJ2-7, with 7 bases matching TRBD1. Germline V gives CDR1 KGHSH, CDR2 LQKENI. V gave up 6 bases and J gave up 0 bases; unmatched junction bases: 5. The CDR3 runs to 14 residues.

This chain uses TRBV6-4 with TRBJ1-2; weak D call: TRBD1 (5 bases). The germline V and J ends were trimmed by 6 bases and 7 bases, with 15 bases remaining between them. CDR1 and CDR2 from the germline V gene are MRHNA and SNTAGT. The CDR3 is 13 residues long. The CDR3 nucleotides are TGTGCCAGCAGGCAGGGTACGGGAGGTGGCTACACCTTC. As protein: CASRQGTGGGYTF.

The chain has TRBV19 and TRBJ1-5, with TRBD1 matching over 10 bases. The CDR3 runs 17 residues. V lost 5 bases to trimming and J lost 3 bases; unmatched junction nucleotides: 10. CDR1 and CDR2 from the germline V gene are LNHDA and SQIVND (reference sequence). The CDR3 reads CASSSPWDRGPNQPQHF. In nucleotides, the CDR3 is TGTGCCAGTAGTTCCCCCTGGGACAGGGGCCCCAATCAGCCCCAGCATTTT.